The clone carrying this T cell receptor beta chain turned up a few times. Its antigen remains unidentified. The sample originates from a study of T cell repertoires in cytomegalovirus infection. Study in general: The study used recently identified HLA-C-restricted and well-studied HLA-B-restricted CMV epitopes. TCR beta signatures that were public indicated CMV infection and matching HLA type. Overall study results and limits: CMV-specific TCR beta clonotypes restricted by HLA-C were the ones dominating the ex vivo response. Individuals carrying CMV plus the relevant HLA were identified by cumulative frequency of public TCR beta families.

There are 12 residues in the CDR3. Trimming cost V 8 bases and J 9 bases; bases outside gene matches: 5. Germline V gene lookup returns CDR1 LNHNV and CDR2 YYDKDF (reference sequence). TCRdb processed the reads anew with MiXCR; each CDR3 protein has one entry. The sample carries tens of thousands of distinct CDR3 sequences, roughly 22% recorded once. The sample in question was CD8+ T cells from cultured PBMCs, obtained from culture after CMV antigen stimulation. This clonotype originated in a human donor in good health (CMV status not recorded). Some clones in this sample may be carry-over from other donors' samples. The chain couples TRBV15 to TRBJ2-1; 9 positions match TRBD2. This CDR3 reads CATGTSIIEQFF. The CDR3 DNA is TGTGCCACCGGGACTAGCATTATTGAGCAGTTCTTC.